Presented here are 23 T cell receptor beta chains from one specimen sequenced in a study of tumor-infiltrating lymphocytes in primary liver carcinoma. Starting from approximately 470 ng of total RNA, TCR beta cDNA was produced with a primer in the constant region. Modified slightly, ARM-PCR produced TCR beta libraries over three nested multiplex PCR rounds. The first two PCR rounds, around 10 cycles each, used TRBV1-TRBV30 forward primers and a C-beta reverse primer. Each CDR3 protein gets one entry after TCRdb re-called the multiplex PCR reads with MiXCR. This table holds approximately 110,000 distinct CDR3 sequences, around 80% found once. Co-extracted RNA and DNA came from around 20-30 mg of unsorted bulk tissue. The sample comprised liver tumor tissue from sampling region 3. The subset was: tumor region T3, left-lateral pole. These TCRs come from a man aged 35 to 55 with primary liver carcinoma and hepatitis B virus infection.

A note on this clonotype: Since no conserved phenylalanine or tryptophan closes the CDR3, a read error is the likely cause. The limits of the CDR3 on the DNA are not certain, so only TCRdb's listed CDR3 is given. The chain employs TRBV28 and TRBJ1-1. Germline V lookup: CDR1 MDHEN, CDR2 SYDVKM. The CDR3 spans 12 amino acids, including both terminal residues. The CDR3 sequence: CATKKRNTEASV.

A remark on this clonotype: At one end the junction does not follow the germline gene, possibly because of a read error. The chain joins TRBV4-2 to TRBJ2-4, with D uncertain. The germline gives CDR1 LGHNA, CDR2 YNFKEQ. CDR3 length: 15 amino acids. CDR3 bases: TGTGCCAGCTGCCAAGACCAAGGAGCCAAAAACATTCAGGACTTC. Amino acid sequence: CASCQDQGAKNIQDF.

Comment on this clonotype: An end of the junction does not agree with germline; a read error may underlie this. This sequence joins TRBV30 and TRBJ2-7; D uncertain. The CDR3 has 14 amino acids. CDR1 and CDR2 (germline): GTSNPN, SVGIG (reference sequence). The CDR3 coding sequence is TGTGTCTGGAGAGGAGAGTTCAGCGCCTACGAGCAGTACTTC. Translated: CVWRGEFSAYEQYF.

This clonotype has more than one count but fewer than ten. V is TRBV6-2 or TRBV6-3 and J is TRBJ2-5; 7 bases agree with TRBD1. This CDR3 is built from 15 residues. Germline V lookup: CDR1 MNHEY, CDR2 SVGEGT. The CDR3 DNA follows: TGTGTGAGCAGTGCCCCGACAGGGACCCAAGAGACCCAGTACTTC. This encodes CVSSAPTGTQETQYF.

The gene calls are TRBV29-1 and TRBJ2-5, with a tentative D call TRBD2 (5 bases). The ends were cut back, 1 base at V and 9 bases at J, with 15 bases in the middle. CDR3 length equals 13 residues. Germline CDR1 is SQVTM and CDR2 is ANQGSEA. Here the CDR3 reads CSVEVVVWESQYF. The CDR3 bases are TGCAGCGTTGAAGTCGTAGTCTGGGAGTCCCAGTACTTC.

Remarks on this clonotype: The CDR3 end shows no conserved phenylalanine or tryptophan, and so a read error is likely. The chain has TRBV28 and TRBJ2-4, with D possibly being TRBD2 (6 bases). Trimming removed 2 bases at V and 9 bases at J, with 14 bases between. Germline CDR1 MDHEN, CDR2 SYDVKM. CDR3 length: 14 residues. This chain's CDR3 is CASSLVGGVSIQYL. The CDR3 DNA reads TGTGCCAGCAGTTTAGTGGGCGGGGTGAGCATTCAGTACTTA.

With respect to this clonotype: It is likely a read error, because the conserved phenylalanine at the end of the CDR3 is missing. The chain joins TRBV29-1 to TRBJ1-5; TRBD1 might be the D (5 bases). The germline V gene encodes CDR1 SQVTM and CDR2 ANQGSEA. Trimming stripped 8 bases from V and 10 bases from J, with 18 bases between. The CDR3 extends over 12 amino acids. The CDR3 DNA sequence: TGCAGCATTGGCGGGGCGGGGCAACCCCAGCATTAT. Protein product: CSIGGAGQPQHY.

V is TRBV24-1 and J is TRBJ2-3; 7 bases align to TRBD2. The CDR3 totals 16 residues. Germline V gene sequence: CDR1 KGHDR, CDR2 SFDVKD. CDR3 nucleotides: TGTACCGCCAGTGGGAGGGGAACGACTAGCACAGATACGCAGTATTTT. Its translation: CTASGRGTTSTDTQYF.

Turning to this clonotype: This may stem from a read error, because a much larger clone lies one nucleotide away. V and J are TRBV11-3 and TRBJ1-1, with D unresolved. Germline V gives CDR1 SGHNT, CDR2 YENEEA. The CDR3 extends over 14 amino acids. In nucleotides, the CDR3 is TGCGCCAACAGCTTAGCGGGAGGGAAGACTGAAGCTTTCTTT. Its protein is CANSLAGGKTEAFF.

The rearrangement joins TRBV4-2 to TRBJ1-5; D may be TRBD1 (5 bases). The germline V gene encodes CDR1 LGHNA and CDR2 YNFKEQ. V lost 4 bases and J lost 5, with 12 bases in between. The CDR3 consists of 14 residues. CDR3 in DNA: TGTGCCAGCAGCCTTGCCGGGGGAGATCAGCCCCAGCATTTT. Its protein is CASSLAGGDQPQHF.

To note about this clonotype: One junction end disagrees with the germline gene, perhaps due to a read error. The rearrangement uses TRBV11-2 and TRBJ2-7; D is perhaps TRBD1 (5 bases). The CDR3 is 15 amino acids. Germline CDR1 is SGHAT and CDR2 is FQNNGV. The CDR3 protein is CAGSLRWIGEDEHYF. In DNA form, the CDR3 reads TGTGCCGGCAGCTTACGATGGATAGGGGAAGACGAGCATTACTTC.

A word on this clonotype: One end of the junction varies from germline; a read error may be responsible. The rearrangement joins TRBV28 to TRBJ2-7; no definite D call. Germline V CDR1 and CDR2: MDHEN, SYDVKM. The CDR3 loop spans 13 amino acids. CDR3 amino acids: CASSEAWIYEQYF. The CDR3 nucleotides read TGTGCCAGCAGTGAGGCTTGGATCTACGAGCAATACTTC.

Notes on this clonotype: Compared with germline, one end of the junction differs, possibly owing to a read error. V and J are TRBV29-1 and TRBJ2-3, with a tentative D call TRBD2 (6 bases). CDR3 size: 15 residues. Germline V gene sequence: CDR1 SQVTM, CDR2 ANQGSEA. CDR3 in DNA: TGCAACGTTGAGGGCGGGACCGGCATCACAGATACGCACTATTTT. Translating it yields CNVEGGTGITDTHYF.

Concerning this clonotype: The conserved phenylalanine or tryptophan normally closing the CDR3 is absent here, so this likely arose from a read error. The chain uses TRBV4-3 and TRBJ2-1, with 8 nucleotides matching TRBD1. Germline V gene sequence: CDR1 LGHNA, CDR2 YSLEER. This CDR3 region has 15 residues. The CDR3, as DNA: TGCACCAGCAGCCAATTTCAGGGGGCTAGCGATGAGCAGTTCTCC. Amino acids: CTSSQFQGASDEQFS.

Details on this clonotype: One end of the junction is discordant with germline, which a read error may explain. CDR3 protein: CPSKPSIDTHYF. The CDR3 nucleotides read TGTCCCAGCAAGCCCAGCATAGATACGCACTATTTT. The chain is built from TRBV6-1 and TRBJ2-3; D not certain. Per germline, CDR1 MNHNS and CDR2 SASEGT. This CDR3 comprises 12 residues.

About this clonotype itself: In this CDR3 the conserved last residue, phenylalanine or tryptophan, is missing, so a read error is likely. The rearrangement links TRBV19 to TRBJ2-6; perhaps TRBD1 as D (6 bases). Trimming removed 10 bases from V and 1 base from J, with 8 bases in between. Per the germline V gene, CDR1 is LNHDA and CDR2 is SQIVND (reference sequence). The CDR3 extends over 13 amino acids. The CDR3: CATTGSGANVLTI. In DNA form, the CDR3 reads TGTGCCACTACAGGGTCTGGGGCCAACGTCCTGACTATC.

Of note for this clonotype: The germline gene is not matched at one end of the junction; a read error may be the cause. The genes are TRBV11-2 and TRBJ1-5, with a possible D match to TRBD1 (6 bases). The CDR3 is 13 amino acids. Per germline, CDR1 SGHAT and CDR2 FQNNGV. CDR3 amino acids: CANGQGPREPQHF. The CDR3 DNA reads as TGTGCCAATGGGCAGGGGCCCCGGGAACCCCAGCATTTC. The whole variable domain, filled in from reference TRBV11-2 and TRBJ1-5, reads EAGVAQSPRYKIIEKRQSVAFWCNPISGHATLYWYQQILGQGPKLLIQFQNNGVVDDSQLPKDRFSAERLKGVDSTLKIQPAKLEDSAVYLCANGQGPREPQHFGDGTRLSIL.

Note on this clonotype: Mismatch with germline at one junction end may stem from a read error. The V gene is TRBV28, the J gene TRBJ2-1; D gene ambiguous. Germline V gene data show CDR1 as MDHEN and CDR2 as SYDVKM. The CDR3 has 15 residues. The CDR3 nucleotides are TGTGCCAGCAGCCGGAGTTTCTCCTCCTACAATGTGCAGTTCTTC. It yields the protein CASSRSFSSYNVQFF.

A note on this clonotype: Its ends do not fully match the called genes, so a read error is possible. The chain recombines TRBV11-2 with TRBJ2-7; either TRBD1 or TRBD2 may fit D (6 bases each). In germline, CDR1 is SGHAT, CDR2 FQNNGV. The CDR3 has 14 residues. CDR3 protein: CSSSSNRDSYEQYF. The CDR3 coding sequence is TGTTCCAGCAGCTCTAACAGGGACTCCTACGAACAGTACTTC.

Details on this clonotype: The junction shows a germline mismatch at one end, possibly a read error. V and J are TRBV29-1 and TRBJ2-1; 8 positions match TRBD1. Germline CDR1 is SQVTM and CDR2 is ANQGSEA. The CDR3 is made up of 16 amino acids. CDR3: CSILGQPQGAYNEQFF. The CDR3 DNA reads as TGCAGCATTTTAGGACAGCCCCAGGGGGCTTACAATGAGCAATTCTTC.

V is TRBV5-1 and J is TRBJ1-1, with TRBD1 identical over 7 bases. Germline assignment: CDR1 SGHRS and CDR2 YFSETQ. This CDR3 is 15 amino acids long. The CDR3 coding sequence is TGCGCAGGCAGTTTGCAGACAGGGATGAACACTGAAGCTTTCTTT. This sequence encodes CAGSLQTGMNTEAFF. Combining the CDR3 with reference TRBV5-1 and TRBJ1-1 gives the whole variable domain KAGVTQTPRYLIKTRGQQVTLSCSPISGHRSVSWYQQTPGQGLQFLFEYFSETQRNKGNFPGRFSGRQFSNSRSEMNVSTLELGDSALYLCAGSLQTGMNTEAFFGQGTRLTVV.

V usage is TRBV9 and J usage is TRBJ1-2; D gene unclear. Trimming removed 4 bases at V and 7 bases at J, with 11 bases between. CDR1 SGDLS and CDR2 YYNGEE come from the germline V gene. The CDR3 has 12 amino acids. The CDR3 is CASSPLGSGYTF. The CDR3 coding sequence is TGTGCCAGCAGCCCCCTCGGTAGTGGCTACACCTTC.

In the case of this clonotype: The conserved phenylalanine or tryptophan normally closing the CDR3 is absent here, so this likely arose from a read error. V usage is TRBV6-2 or TRBV6-3 and J usage is TRBJ2-1; D uncertain. Looked up from germline, CDR1 is MNHEY and CDR2 is SVGEGT. CDR3 length: 14 residues. The DNA of the CDR3 is TGTACCAGCAGCTTGCAAGGGTTCTACGATGAGCAGTTCTCC. Translation gives CTSSLQGFYDEQFS.